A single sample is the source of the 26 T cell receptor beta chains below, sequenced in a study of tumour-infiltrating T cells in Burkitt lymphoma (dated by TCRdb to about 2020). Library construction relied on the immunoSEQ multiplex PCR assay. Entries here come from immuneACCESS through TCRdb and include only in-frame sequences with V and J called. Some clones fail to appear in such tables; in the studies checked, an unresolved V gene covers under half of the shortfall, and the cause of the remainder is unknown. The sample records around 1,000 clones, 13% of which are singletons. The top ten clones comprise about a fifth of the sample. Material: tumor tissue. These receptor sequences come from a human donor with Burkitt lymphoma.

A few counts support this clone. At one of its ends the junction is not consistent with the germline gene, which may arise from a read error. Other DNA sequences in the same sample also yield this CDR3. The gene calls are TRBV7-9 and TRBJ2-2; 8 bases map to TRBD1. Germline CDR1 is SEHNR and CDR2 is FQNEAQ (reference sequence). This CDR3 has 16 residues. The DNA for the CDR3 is TGTGCCAGCAGTTTAGCGGTGGACAGGGACACCGGGGAGCTGTTTTTT. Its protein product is CASSLAVDRDTGELFF.

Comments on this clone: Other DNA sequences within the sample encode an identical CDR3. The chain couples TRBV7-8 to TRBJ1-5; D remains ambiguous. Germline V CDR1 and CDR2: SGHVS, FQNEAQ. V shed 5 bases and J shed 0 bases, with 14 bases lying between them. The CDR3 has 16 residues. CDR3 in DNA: TGTGCCAGCAGCCCGCTGTTGGGGAATAGCAATCAGCCCCAGCATTTT. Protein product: CASSPLLGNSNQPQHF. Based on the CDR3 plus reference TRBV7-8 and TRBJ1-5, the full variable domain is GAGVSQSPRYKVAKRGQDVALRCDPISGHVSLFWYQQALGQGPEFLTYFQNEAQLDKSGLPSDRFFAERPEGSVSTLKIQRTQQEDSAVYLCASSPLLGNSNQPQHFGDGTRLSIL.

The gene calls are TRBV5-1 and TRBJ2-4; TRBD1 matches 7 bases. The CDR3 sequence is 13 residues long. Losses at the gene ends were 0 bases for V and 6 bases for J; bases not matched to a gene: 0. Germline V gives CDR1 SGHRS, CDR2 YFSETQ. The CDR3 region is CASSLDRGNIQYF. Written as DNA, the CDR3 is TGCGCCAGCAGCTTGGACAGGGGAAACATTCAGTACTTC.

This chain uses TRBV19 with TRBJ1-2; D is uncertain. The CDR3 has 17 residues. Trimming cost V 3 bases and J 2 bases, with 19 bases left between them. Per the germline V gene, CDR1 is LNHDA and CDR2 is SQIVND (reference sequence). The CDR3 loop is CASSIPFGSGDNYGYTF. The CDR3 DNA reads TGTGCCAGTAGTATCCCATTCGGGTCCGGAGACAACTATGGCTACACCTTC.

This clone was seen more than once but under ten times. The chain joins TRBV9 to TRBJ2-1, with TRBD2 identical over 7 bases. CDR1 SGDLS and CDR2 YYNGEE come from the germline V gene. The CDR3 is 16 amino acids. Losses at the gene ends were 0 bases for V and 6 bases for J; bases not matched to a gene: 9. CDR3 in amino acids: CASSVGGRAPLNEQFF. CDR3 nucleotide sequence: TGTGCCAGCAGCGTAGGAGGGAGGGCCCCCCTCAATGAGCAGTTCTTC.

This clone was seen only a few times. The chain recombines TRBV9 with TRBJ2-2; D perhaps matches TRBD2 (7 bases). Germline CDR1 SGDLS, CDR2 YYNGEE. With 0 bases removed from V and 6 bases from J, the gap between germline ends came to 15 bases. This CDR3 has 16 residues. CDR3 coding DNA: TGTGCCAGCAGCGTAGAGTGGGGGGGCAACGCCGGGGAGCTGTTTTTT. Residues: CASSVEWGGNAGELFF.

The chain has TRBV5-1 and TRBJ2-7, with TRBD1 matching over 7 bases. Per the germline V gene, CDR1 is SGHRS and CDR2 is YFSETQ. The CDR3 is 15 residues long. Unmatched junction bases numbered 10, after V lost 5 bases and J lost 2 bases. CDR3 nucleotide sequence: TGCGCCAGCAGGCCGAGAATTGGGACAGCCTACGAGCAGTACTTC. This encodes CASRPRIGTAYEQYF. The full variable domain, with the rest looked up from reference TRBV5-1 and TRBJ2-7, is KAGVTQTPRYLIKTRGQQVTLSCSPISGHRSVSWYQQTPGQGLQFLFEYFSETQRNKGNFPGRFSGRQFSNSRSEMNVSTLELGDSALYLCASRPRIGTAYEQYFGPGTRLTVT.

CDR3 amino acids: CASSYGLGEQYF. CDR3 coding DNA: TGTGCCAGCAGCTATGGACTAGGAGAGCAGTACTTC. The chain carries TRBV11-2 and TRBJ2-7, with TRBD2 matching over 7 bases. J was trimmed by 7 bases and V by 4 bases; bases with no gene match: 4. The CDR3 runs to 12 residues. Germline CDR1 reads SGHAT; CDR2 reads FQNNGV. Filled out from reference TRBV11-2 and TRBJ2-7, the complete variable domain reads EAGVAQSPRYKIIEKRQSVAFWCNPISGHATLYWYQQILGQGPKLLIQFQNNGVVDDSQLPKDRFSAERLKGVDSTLKIQPAKLEDSAVYLCASSYGLGEQYFGPGTRLTVT.

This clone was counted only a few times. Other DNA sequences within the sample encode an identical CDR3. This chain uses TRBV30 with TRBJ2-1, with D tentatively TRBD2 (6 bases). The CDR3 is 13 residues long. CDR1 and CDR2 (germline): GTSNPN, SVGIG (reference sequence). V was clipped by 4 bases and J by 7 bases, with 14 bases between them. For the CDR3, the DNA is TGTGCCTGGACCTGGCGGGAAGGGAATGAGCAGTTCTTC. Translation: CAWTWREGNEQFF.

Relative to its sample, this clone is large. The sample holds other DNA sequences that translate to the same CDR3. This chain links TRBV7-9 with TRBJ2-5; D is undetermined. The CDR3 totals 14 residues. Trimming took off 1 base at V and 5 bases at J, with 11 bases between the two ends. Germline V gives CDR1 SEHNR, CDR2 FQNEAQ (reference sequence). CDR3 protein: CASSLGLSAETQYF. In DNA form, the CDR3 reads TGTGCCAGCAGCTTAGGTCTGAGTGCGGAGACCCAGTACTTC.

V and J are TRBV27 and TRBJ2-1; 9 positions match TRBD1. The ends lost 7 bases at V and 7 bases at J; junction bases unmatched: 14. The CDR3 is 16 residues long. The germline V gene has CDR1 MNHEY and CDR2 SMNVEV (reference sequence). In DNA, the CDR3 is TGTGCCAGCACCCCCTCCGGGACAGGGCTCGAAAATGAGCAGTTCTTC. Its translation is CASTPSGTGLENEQFF.

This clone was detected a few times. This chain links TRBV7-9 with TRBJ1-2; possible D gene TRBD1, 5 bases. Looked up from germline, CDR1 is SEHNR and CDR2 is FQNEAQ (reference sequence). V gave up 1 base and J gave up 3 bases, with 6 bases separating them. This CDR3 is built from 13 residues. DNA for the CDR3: TGTGCCAGCAGCTTAGGAGGGGACTATGGCTACACCTTC. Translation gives CASSLGGDYGYTF.

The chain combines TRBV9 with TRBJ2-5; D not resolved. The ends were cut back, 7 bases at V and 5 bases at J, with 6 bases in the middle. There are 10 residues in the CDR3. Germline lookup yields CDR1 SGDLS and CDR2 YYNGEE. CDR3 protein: CASSWETQYF. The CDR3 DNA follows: TGTGCCAGCTCATGGGAGACCCAGTACTTC.

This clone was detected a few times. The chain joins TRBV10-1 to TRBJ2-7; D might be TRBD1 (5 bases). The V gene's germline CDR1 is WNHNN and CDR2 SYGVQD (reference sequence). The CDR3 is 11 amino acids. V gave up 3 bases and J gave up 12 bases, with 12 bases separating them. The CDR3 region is CASSDEGARYF. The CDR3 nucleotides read TGCGCCAGCAGTGACGAAGGGGCGCGGTACTTC.

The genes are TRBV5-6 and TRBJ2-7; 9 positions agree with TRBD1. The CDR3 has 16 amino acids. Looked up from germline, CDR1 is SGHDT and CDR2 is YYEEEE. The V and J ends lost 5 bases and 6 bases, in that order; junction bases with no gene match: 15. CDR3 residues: CASSNRKQGAFSEQYF. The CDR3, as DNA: TGTGCCAGCAGTAACCGGAAACAGGGGGCTTTCTCCGAGCAGTACTTC. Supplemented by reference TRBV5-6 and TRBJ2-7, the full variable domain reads DAGVTQSPTHLIKTRGQQVTLRCSPKSGHDTVSWYQQALGQGPQFIFQYYEEEERQRGNFPDRFSGHQFPNYSSELNVNALLLGDSALYLCASSNRKQGAFSEQYFGPGTRLTVT.

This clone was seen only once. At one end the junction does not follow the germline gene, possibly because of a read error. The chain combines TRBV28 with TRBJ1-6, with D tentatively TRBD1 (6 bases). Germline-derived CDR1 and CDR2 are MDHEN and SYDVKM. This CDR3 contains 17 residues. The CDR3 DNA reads TGTGCCAGCAGTTTGGGAACAGGGACCACAAGAGGCTCACTCCTCCACTTT. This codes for CASSLGTGTTRGSLLHF.

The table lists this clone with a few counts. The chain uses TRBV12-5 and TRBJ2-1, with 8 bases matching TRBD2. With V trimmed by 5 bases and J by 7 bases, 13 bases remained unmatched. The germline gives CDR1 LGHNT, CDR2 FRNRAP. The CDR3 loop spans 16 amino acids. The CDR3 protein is CASGTVGTGGINEQFF. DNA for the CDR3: TGTGCTAGTGGTACCGTAGGTACGGGGGGGATTAATGAGCAGTTCTTC.

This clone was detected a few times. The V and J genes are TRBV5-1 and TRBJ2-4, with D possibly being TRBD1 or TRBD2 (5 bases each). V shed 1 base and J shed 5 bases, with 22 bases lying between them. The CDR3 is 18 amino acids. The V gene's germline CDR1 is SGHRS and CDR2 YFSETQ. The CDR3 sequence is CASSLYGEMGDGQNIQYF. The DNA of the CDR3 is TGCGCCAGCAGCTTGTATGGTGAAATGGGGGACGGGCAAAACATTCAGTACTTC.

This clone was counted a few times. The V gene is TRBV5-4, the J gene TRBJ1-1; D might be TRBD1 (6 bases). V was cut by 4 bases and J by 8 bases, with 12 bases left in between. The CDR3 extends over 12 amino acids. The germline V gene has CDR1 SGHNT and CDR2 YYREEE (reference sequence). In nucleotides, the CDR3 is TGTGCCAGCAGCGCGGACAGTTTAGAAGCTTTCTTT. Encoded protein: CASSADSLEAFF.

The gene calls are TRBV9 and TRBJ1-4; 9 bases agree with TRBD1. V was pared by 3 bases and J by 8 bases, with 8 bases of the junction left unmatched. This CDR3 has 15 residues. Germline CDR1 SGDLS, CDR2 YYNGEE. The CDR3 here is CASSATGTGTEKLFF. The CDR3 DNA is TGTGCCAGCAGCGCTACCGGGACAGGGACAGAAAAACTGTTTTTT.

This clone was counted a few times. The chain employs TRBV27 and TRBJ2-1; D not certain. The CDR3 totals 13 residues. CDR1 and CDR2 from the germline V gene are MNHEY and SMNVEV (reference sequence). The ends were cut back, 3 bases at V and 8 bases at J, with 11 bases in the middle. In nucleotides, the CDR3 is TGTGCCAGCAGTTTGAGCGAGCGCTATGAGCAGTTCTTC. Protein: CASSLSERYEQFF.

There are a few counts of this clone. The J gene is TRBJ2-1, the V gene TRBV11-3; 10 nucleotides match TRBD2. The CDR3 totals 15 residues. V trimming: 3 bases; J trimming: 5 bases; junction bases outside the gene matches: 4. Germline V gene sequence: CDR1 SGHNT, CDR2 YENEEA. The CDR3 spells CASSFGLAADNEQFF. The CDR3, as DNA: TGTGCCAGCAGCTTCGGACTAGCGGCCGACAATGAGCAGTTCTTC.

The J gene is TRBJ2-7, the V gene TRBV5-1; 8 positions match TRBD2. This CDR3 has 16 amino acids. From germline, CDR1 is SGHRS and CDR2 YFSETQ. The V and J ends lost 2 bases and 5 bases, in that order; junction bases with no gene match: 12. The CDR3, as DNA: TGCGCCAGCAGCTTCGACAGGTGGCTAGCGGGCCACGAGCAGTACTTC. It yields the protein CASSFDRWLAGHEQYF.

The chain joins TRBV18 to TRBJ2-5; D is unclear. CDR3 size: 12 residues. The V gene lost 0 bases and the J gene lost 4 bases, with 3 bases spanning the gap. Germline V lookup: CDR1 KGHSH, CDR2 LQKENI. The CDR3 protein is CASSPPAETQYF. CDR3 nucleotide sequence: TGTGCCAGCTCACCACCGGCAGAGACCCAGTACTTC.

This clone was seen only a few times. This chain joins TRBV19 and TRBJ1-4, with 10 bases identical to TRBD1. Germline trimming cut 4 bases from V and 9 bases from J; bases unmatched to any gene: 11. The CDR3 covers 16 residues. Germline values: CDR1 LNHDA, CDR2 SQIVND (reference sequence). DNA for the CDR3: TGTGCCAGTAGTACATCGACAGGGGGCGGGTTGAAAAAACTGTTTTTT. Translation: CASSTSTGGGLKKLFF.

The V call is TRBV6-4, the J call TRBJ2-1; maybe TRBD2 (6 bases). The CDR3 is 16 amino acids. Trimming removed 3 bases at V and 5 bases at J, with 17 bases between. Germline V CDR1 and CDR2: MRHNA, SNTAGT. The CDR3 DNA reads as TGTGCCAGCAGTGAAGACGACGGGACTGGAAACAATGAGCAGTTCTTC. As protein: CASSEDDGTGNNEQFF.